This T cell receptor (beta chain) was found in a study of CD8 T cells in ankylosing spondylitis. Study-level points and caveats: What appeared characteristic of ankylosing spondylitis blood was a TCR beta motif of 7 or 8 highly homologous variants.

Comment on this clonotype: Its antigen remains unknown.

5'-RACE, quantitative and with molecular barcodes, yielded the TCR beta libraries. From the 5' RACE reads, TCRdb called clonotypes with MiXCR, one entry per CDR3 protein. Of under 250,000 distinct CDR3 sequences in the sample, about 10% are singletons; the top ten hold 6% to 8.5%. In germline, CDR1 is MDHEN, CDR2 SYDVKM. Trimming pared 6 bases from V and 5 bases from J, leaving 9 bases between. The CDR3 is 12 residues long. The chain couples TRBV28 to TRBJ2-3, with D uncertain. The sequencing sample was made of blood, either unsorted or a sorted T cell fraction (not recorded which). This clonotype originated in a male donor with ankylosing spondylitis or in good health (not recorded which). The CDR3 protein is CASREVEDTQYF. The CDR3, as DNA: TGTGCCAGCAGAGAGGTGGAAGATACGCAGTATTTT.